This T cell receptor beta chain is from a study of T-cell memory formation after mild COVID-19. Study-wide results and caveats: Pre-infection memory showed some responding clones, and this suggested that cross-reactive memory joined. Still unconfirmed is whether the second-wave clones peaking on day 37 recognized SARS-CoV-2.

On this clonotype: Its target is not known.

The CDR3 has 14 residues. The V and J ends lost 2 bases and 1 base respectively, with 8 bases between them. From germline, CDR1 is LNHDA and CDR2 SQIVND (reference sequence). A 5'RACE reaction primed in the constant segment made cDNA libraries of TCR alpha and TCR beta, and these carried sample barcodes and UMIs. TCRdb recomputed calls from the 5' RACE reads with MiXCR, one row per CDR3 protein. The repertoire holds 140,000 to 150,000 distinct CDR3 sequences, almost 25% seen once, with less than 25% in the top ten. The clonotype was recovered from an adult woman who had mild COVID-19 (a few samples of this study predate the infection). Cell type and time point are not known. The source material was PBMCs or a T cell subset sorted from them (not recorded which). J is TRBJ1-1 and V is TRBV19; D ambiguous. The CDR3 spells CASSITAANTEAFF. The DNA for the CDR3 is TGTGCCAGTAGTATAACGGCAGCGAACACTGAAGCTTTCTTT. The full variable domain, its missing parts supplied by reference TRBV19 and TRBJ1-1, is DGGITQSPKYLFRKEGQNVTLSCEQNLNHDAMYWYRQDPGQGLRLIYYSQIVNDFQKGDIAEGYSVSREKKESFPLTVTSAQKNPTAFYLCASSITAANTEAFFGQGTRLTVV.